Below, one T cell receptor (beta chain) is given with its context. Its specificity is unknown. The entry originates in a study of T cells in Graves' hyperthyroidism and ophthalmopathy. Regarding the study as a whole: Researchers report that a 13 V-J model separated ophthalmopathy from stable hyperthyroidism.

From RNA transcripts, TCR beta CDR3 regions were amplified. RT-PCR in the first round (using the HTBI primer set) targeted the TCR CDR3. TCRdb re-called the multiplex PCR reads with MiXCR, one entry per CDR3 protein. Of about 680,000 distinct CDR3 sequences in the sample, roughly 32% were seen once. Out of over 9 ml of fresh peripheral blood came the PBMCs. The CDR3 contains 13 residues. Per germline, CDR1 ENHRY and CDR2 SYGVKD. V was clipped by 2 bases and J by 14 bases, with 16 bases between them. The sequencing sample was made of blood. The TCR comes from a woman between 35 and 50 years old with Graves' hyperthyroidism. This sequence joins TRBV10-3 and TRBJ1-5, with D unresolved. CDR3 bases: TGTGCCATCAGTGAGGGGCGGGAGGGCTACGAGCATTTT. Protein product: CAISEGREGYEHF.